This T cell receptor (beta chain) comes out of a study of blood T cells in healthy people across ages. As concerns this clonotype: Its specificity is unknown.

Findings of the study overall: Unsorted PBMCs prevented conclusive naive versus antigen-experienced comparison.

A second PCR, run for about 7 to 11 cycles, used a sample-barcoded 5' primer plus a J-beta primer mix. TCRdb reprocessed the 5' RACE reads with MiXCR, giving one entry per CDR3 protein. The sample holds 750,000 to 850,000 distinct CDR3 sequences, 20% to 25% seen once. Isolating PBMCs gave at least 6.5 million of these cells per sample. The data were also submitted as part of a second study, on T cells of mothers and their children. That report adds: All donors were healthy and Caucasian; they were a few mothers and their six children.

Material for sequencing was blood. This TCR was sampled from a boy aged 10-17 years in good health.

CDR3 sequence (DNA): TGCGGTTTTAACTATGGCTACACCTTC. Amino acids: CGFNYGYTF. The V gene is TRBV20-1, the J gene TRBJ1-2; no clear D. The germline V gene encodes CDR1 DFQATT and CDR2 SNEGSKA (reference sequence). The CDR3 is 9 amino acids.